Given below is one TCR beta chain in context. This record comes from a study of shared clonotypes between healthy human individuals. Germline-derived CDR1 and CDR2 are SGDLS and YYNGEE. The V gene end was trimmed by 4 bases and the J gene end by 3 bases; junction bases not matched to a gene: 6. The CDR3 consists of 14 residues. TCRdb's copy holds only in-frame clones and misses some; the assay was immunoSEQ multiplex PCR. The repertoire holds some 1.4 million clones, with around 97% as singletons. The sequenced sample was naive CD4+ T cells sorted from blood. Subset here: CD45RA+ positively selected. The clonotype originates from a man between 25 and 39 years old in good health. V gene TRBV9 combines with J gene TRBJ2-7, with TRBD1 matching 8 bases. The CDR3 loop reads CASSPGQGIYEQYF. DNA of the CDR3: TGTGCCAGCAGCCCCGGACAGGGCATCTACGAGCAGTACTTC.